This is a list of T cell receptor beta chains from one sample in a study of blood T cell repertoires in COVID-19. The table came from immunoSEQ multiplex PCR; TCRdb's copy has only in-frame clones and leaves some out. The data hold over 110,000 clones, with more than 65% observed a single time. Sequencing was done on a sample of peripheral blood. The receptors were gathered from a man in his fifties or sixties with active or convalescent COVID-19. Each CDR3 is given with its conserved first and last residue. The D gene is left open where the match is weak. Only some rows state a clone size, as once, few, many or a class for expanded clones.

TRBD2	TRBV9	NA	TRBJ2-5	CASSVVGTGTTETQYF	TGTGCCAGCAGCGTAGTAGGCACGGGGACTACGGAGACCCAGTACTTC
TRBD1	TRBV5-1	NA	TRBJ1-5	CASSLSGTASNQPQHF	TGCGCCAGCAGCTTATCCGGGACAGCGAGCAATCAGCCCCAGCATTTT
NA	TRBV9	NA	TRBJ1-1	CASSVLTGGNTEAFF	TGTGCCAGCAGCGTACTAACAGGTGGGAACACTGAAGCTTTCTTT
NA	TRBV2	NA	TRBJ2-2	CASSEVGLHPQTGELFF	TGTGCCAGCAGTGAAGTCGGACTCCATCCCCAAACCGGGGAGCTGTTTTTT
TRBD1	TRBV7-9	NA	TRBJ2-1	CASSTRDRVGEQFF	TGTGCCAGCAGCACGCGGGACAGGGTCGGGGAGCAGTTCTTC
NA	TRBV11-3	NA	TRBJ1-4	CASSIGPGNEKLFF	TGTGCCAGCAGCATCGGTCCAGGCAATGAAAAACTGTTTTTT
TRBD1	TRBV10-3	NA	TRBJ2-5	CATGQGAVETQYF	TGTGCCACAGGACAGGGGGCGGTGGAGACCCAGTACTTC
TRBD1	TRBV3-1/TRBV3-2	NA	TRBJ1-4	CASSQPGQGSTNEKLFF	TGTGCCAGCAGCCAACCGGGACAGGGGTCAACTAATGAAAAACTGTTTTTT
TRBD1	TRBV9	NA	TRBJ1-4	CASSAPGQGDINEKLFF	TGTGCCAGCAGCGCTCCGGGACAGGGGGACATAAATGAAAAACTGTTTTTT
TRBD1	TRBV10-3	NA	TRBJ1-5	CAISEGTASNQPQHF	TGTGCCATCAGCGAAGGGACAGCCAGCAATCAGCCCCAGCATTTT
TRBD1	TRBV30	NA	TRBJ2-4	CAWRPGTVPKNIQYF	TGTGCCTGGAGGCCGGGGACAGTACCCAAAAACATTCAGTACTTC
NA	TRBV5-6	NA	TRBJ1-5	CASSLSGPRQPQHF	TGTGCCAGCAGCTTATCTGGGCCCCGTCAGCCCCAGCATTTT
NA	TRBV6-1	NA	TRBJ2-1	CASSEVWGDEQFF	TGTGCCAGCAGTGAAGTTTGGGGGGATGAGCAGTTCTTC
TRBD2	TRBV4-3	NA	TRBJ2-2	CASSPPATAGASTGELFF	TGCGCCAGCAGCCCTCCCGCGACAGCGGGAGCGAGCACCGGGGAGCTGTTTTTT
TRBD1	TRBV19	once	TRBJ1-2	CASSIWPGDRRYGYTF	TGTGCCAGTAGTATTTGGCCGGGGGACAGGCGATATGGCTACACCTTC
NA	TRBV25-1	once	TRBJ1-2	CASSPWWTDNYGYTF	TGTGCCAGCAGTCCATGGTGGACAGACAACTATGGCTACACCTTC
NA	TRBV4-1	NA	TRBJ2-5	CASSQGRVETQYF	TGCGCCAGCAGCCAAGGCAGGGTAGAGACCCAGTACTTC
NA	TRBV7-6	NA	TRBJ1-5	CASSPEADNQPQHF	TGTGCCAGCAGCCCAGAGGCGGATAATCAGCCCCAGCATTTT
NA	TRBV27	NA	TRBJ1-2	CASSLEAGDGGYTF	TGTGCCAGCAGTTTAGAGGCAGGGGATGGGGGCTACACCTTC
TRBD1	TRBV19	NA	TRBJ2-1	CASSIEGQANEQFF	TGTGCCAGTAGTATAGAAGGACAGGCCAATGAGCAGTTCTTC
NA	TRBV27	NA	TRBJ2-2	CASSSVGSGELFF	TGTGCCAGCAGTTCCGTAGGGAGCGGGGAGCTGTTTTTT
TRBD2	TRBV6-5	NA	TRBJ2-5	CASTSGYTPETQYF	TGTGCCAGCACTAGCGGATATACCCCAGAGACCCAGTACTTC
NA	TRBV6-5	once	TRBJ2-4	CASRTTGLAKNIQYF	TGTGCCAGCAGAACTACTGGATTAGCCAAAAACATTCAGTACTTC
TRBD2	TRBV5-5	NA	TRBJ2-1	CASSLAGGTSHEQFF	TGTGCCAGCAGCTTGGCGGGGGGGACTTCGCATGAGCAGTTCTTC
NA	TRBV18	NA	TRBJ1-1	CASSPGTHATEAFF	TGTGCCAGCTCACCCGGGACTCACGCAACTGAAGCTTTCTTT
NA	TRBV6-2/TRBV6-3	NA	TRBJ2-1	CASSYTKRTYNEQFF	TGTGCCAGCAGTTACACCAAGCGGACCTACAATGAGCAGTTCTTC
NA	TRBV7-2	NA	TRBJ2-3	CASSLSGSQRYPPEYF	TGTGCCAGCAGCTTAAGCGGATCGCAAAGGTACCCGCCGGAGTATTTT
TRBD2	TRBV7-9	NA	TRBJ2-2	CASSPGAGGLNTGELFF	TGTGCCAGCAGCCCTGGTGCGGGGGGGCTGAACACCGGGGAGCTGTTTTTT
NA	TRBV5-1	NA	TRBJ1-1	CASSRDKHTEAFF	TGCGCCAGCAGCCGAGACAAGCACACTGAAGCTTTCTTT
NA	TRBV29-1	NA	TRBJ1-5	CSVEGVGGQPQHF	TGCAGCGTTGAGGGGGTGGGGGGGCAGCCCCAGCATTTT
TRBD2	TRBV18	NA	TRBJ2-1	CASSPFLAGGNYNEQFF	TGTGCCAGCTCACCCTTTTTAGCGGGAGGCAACTACAATGAGCAGTTCTTC
NA	TRBV6-5	NA	TRBJ2-2	CASKVDGSTGELFF	TGTGCCAGCAAGGTTGACGGGTCCACCGGGGAGCTGTTTTTT
NA	TRBV5-1	NA	TRBJ1-1	CASSLGQGTMNTEAFF	TGCGCCAGCAGCTTGGGCCAGGGGACCATGAACACTGAAGCTTTCTTT
TRBD1	TRBV7-2	NA	TRBJ1-5	CASSPPSGTGGNQPQHF	TGTGCCAGCAGCCCGCCTTCCGGGACAGGGGGCAATCAGCCCCAGCATTTT
NA	TRBV5-1	NA	TRBJ1-3	CASSPVDTSSGNTIYF	TGCGCCAGCAGCCCCGTGGACACCTCCTCTGGAAACACCATATATTTT
NA	TRBV2	once	TRBJ2-5	CASSEGGGWHQETQYF	TGTGCCAGCAGTGAAGGTGGGGGGTGGCACCAAGAGACCCAGTACTTC
NA	TRBV19	NA	TRBJ1-5	CASSIGHPYQPQHF	TGTGCCAGTAGTATCGGACATCCCTATCAGCCCCAGCATTTT
TRBD1	TRBV6-5	NA	TRBJ1-4	CASTRDRGGEKLFF	TGTGCCAGCACCAGGGACAGGGGGGGTGAAAAACTGTTTTTT
TRBD1	TRBV18	NA	TRBJ2-2	CASSTGTANTGELFF	TGTGCCAGCTCTACCGGGACAGCGAACACCGGGGAGCTGTTTTTT
TRBD2	TRBV19	NA	TRBJ2-2	CASSIGLAGPNTGELFF	TGTGCCAGTAGTATAGGACTAGCGGGACCGAACACCGGGGAGCTGTTTTTT
TRBD1	TRBV6-2/TRBV6-3	few	TRBJ2-3	CASSRRRDRGTDTQYF	TGTGCCAGCAGCCGACGCCGGGACAGGGGCACAGATACGCAGTATTTT
TRBD1	TRBV27	NA	TRBJ2-2	CASRRQGESNTGELFF	TGTGCCAGCAGAAGACAGGGGGAGTCGAACACCGGGGAGCTGTTTTTT
NA	TRBV27	NA	TRBJ2-6	CASSLILSSGANVLTF	TGTGCCAGCAGTTTAATCCTGAGCTCTGGGGCCAACGTCCTGACTTTC
TRBD1	TRBV6-1	NA	TRBJ2-6	CASSEGPRDRGRGGANVLTF	TGTGCCAGCAGTGAGGGGCCCCGGGACAGGGGGCGGGGGGGGGCCAACGTCCTGACTTTC
TRBD1	TRBV2	NA	TRBJ1-1	CASNRDRVNTEAFF	TGTGCCAGCAACAGGGACAGAGTGAACACTGAAGCTTTCTTT
TRBD1	TRBV24-1	NA	TRBJ2-1	CATSERQGSSYNEQFF	TGTGCCACCAGTGAACGACAGGGGAGCTCCTACAATGAGCAGTTCTTC
NA	TRBV24-1	NA	TRBJ2-2	CATSDLKSGDVGTGELFF	TGTGCCACCAGTGATTTGAAGAGCGGCGATGTCGGCACCGGGGAGCTGTTTTTT
NA	TRBV9	NA	TRBJ2-7	CASSAAWSTSYEQYF	TGTGCCAGCAGCGCCGCCTGGAGTACCTCCTACGAGCAGTACTTC
NA	TRBV11-3	NA	TRBJ1-3	CASSLAAGTGGNTIYF	TGTGCCAGCAGCTTAGCAGCGGGAACCGGTGGAAACACCATATATTTT
NA	TRBV18	once	TRBJ2-2	CASSLSLDRTTGELFF	TGTGCCAGCTCACTTTCATTGGACAGAACTACCGGGGAGCTGTTTTTT
TRBD1	TRBV30	few	TRBJ2-2	CAWKRQGGRTGELFF	TGTGCCTGGAAACGACAGGGGGGTCGCACCGGGGAGCTGTTTTTT